This is a list of T cell receptor beta chains from one sample in a study of control samples from healthy donors and cancer patients. Sequencing used immunoSEQ multiplex PCR; TCRdb keeps in-frame clones, though not all of them. The table lists some 120,000 clones, 93% of them singletons. Sequencing input: blood. Every receptor here comes from a man aged 30-40 years in good health. Each CDR3 is given with its conserved first and last residue. A D gene is named only where the DNA matches it firmly. Clone size is given for some rows only: seen once, a few or many times, or a class if the clone is expanded.

j_call clone_size v_call d_call cdr3_nt cdr3_aa
TRBJ1-5 once TRBV4-1 - TGCGCCAGCAGCCAAGATCGTCACGAATGGAGGGGTCAGCCCCAGCATTTT CASSQDRHEWRGQPQHF
TRBJ1-3 - TRBV7-9 - TGTGCCAGCAGCTCCCGGGAGGGTTGGTCTGGAAACACCATATATTTT CASSSREGWSGNTIYF
TRBJ1-6 - TRBV28 - TGTGCCAGCAGTTTTAGACAGACCTATAATTCACCCCTCCACTTT CASSFRQTYNSPLHF
TRBJ1-1 - TRBV21-1 - TGTGCCAGCAGCAAAGGACAGGGTAGCACTGAAGCTTTCTTT CASSKGQGSTEAFF
TRBJ1-3 - TRBV6-5 - TGTGCCAGCATCTTGTCAAGCTCTGGAAACACCATATATTTT CASILSSSGNTIYF
TRBJ1-5 - TRBV2 - TGTGCCAGCAGTGGAGACAACCTGAGCAATCAGCCCCAGCATTTT CASSGDNLSNQPQHF
TRBJ2-3 - TRBV11-2 - TGTGCCAGCAGTACCTCATACAAAAAGGCCACTTTTGAGGGGTCCCACACAGATACGCAGTATTTT CASSTSYKKATFEGSHTDTQYF
TRBJ2-1 - TRBV5-1 TRBD1 TGCGCCAGCAGCGAAGACGCTACCGGGACAGGTAACAATGAGCAGTTCTTC CASSEDATGTGNNEQFF
TRBJ1-3 few TRBV15 TRBD1 TGTGCCACCAGCAGAGATCGCCTCGGGGGACAGGGTGTTGGAAACACCATATATTTT CATSRDRLGGQGVGNTIYF
TRBJ2-3 - TRBV11-2 TRBD2 TGTGCCAGCAGCTTAGATTGGCGGGGGGGCGCAGATACGCAGTATTTT CASSLDWRGGADTQYF
TRBJ2-5 once TRBV27 - TGTGCCTCCGGGCGGGGTCCGGACCGGCAGGAGACCCAGTACTTC CASGRGPDRQETQYF
TRBJ1-1 - TRBV28 TRBD1 TGTGCCAGCAGCCCGACAACAGGGGAGAGGAACACTGAAGCTTTCTTT CASSPTTGERNTEAFF
TRBJ1-2 - TRBV28 TRBD1 TGTGCCAGCAGGGGACAGGGGTCCTTCTATGGCTACACCTTC CASRGQGSFYGYTF
TRBJ1-1 once TRBV27 - TGTGCCAGCAGTTTCACAACTGGAGGAGGAATGAACACTGAAGCTTTCTTT CASSFTTGGGMNTEAFF
TRBJ2-1 - TRBV14 - TGTGCCAGCAGCCAAGATTTAGGGGGAGCCTACAATGAGCAGTTCTTC CASSQDLGGAYNEQFF
TRBJ2-5 - TRBV19 - TGTGCCAGTAGTAGACGGGGAAGCAGAGAGACCCAGTACTTC CASSRRGSRETQYF
TRBJ1-1 - TRBV6-5 - TGTGCCAGCAGTTACTCACTTTCTAGGACCACTGAAGCTTTCTTT CASSYSLSRTTEAFF
TRBJ2-3 - TRBV7-2 TRBD2 TGTGCCAGCAGCTTAGAAGCTCCCTATAGCGGGGGGAACACAGATACGCAGTATTTT CASSLEAPYSGGNTDTQYF
TRBJ2-1 - TRBV19 TRBD2 TGTGCCAGTAGTCAGGGTAGCGGGGGAGGAACGGCGCTCTTC CASSQGSGGGTALF
TRBJ1-3 - TRBV9 - TGTGCCAGCAGCCCAGGGGAGGGGAGCTCTGGAAACACCATATATTTT CASSPGEGSSGNTIYF
TRBJ2-2 - TRBV6-6 - TGTGCCAGCAGGTCCGCCGGGGAGCTGTTTTTT CASRSAGELFF
TRBJ1-6 - TRBV30 TRBD1 TGTGCCTGCAAACAGGGGACACCCCTCCACTTT CACKQGTPLHF
TRBJ1-2 - TRBV6-1 TRBD1 TGTGCCAGCAGTGAAGCGGGACAGGGAACGATCTATGGCTACACCTTC CASSEAGQGTIYGYTF
TRBJ2-3 once TRBV6-5 - TGTGCCAGCGGGGAGGACACGGGCACAGATACGCAGTATTTT CASGEDTGTDTQYF
TRBJ2-2 - TRBV5-1 TRBD1 TGCGCCAGCAGCTTGGTGGCAGGGGGTAACGGGGAGCTGTTTTTT CASSLVAGGNGELFF
TRBJ1-2 - TRBV9 - TGTGCCAGCAGCTCCTTCTCACAGGACGGCTACACCTTC CASSSFSQDGYTF
TRBJ1-5 once TRBV2 TRBD1 TGTGCCAGCAGGGGACAGGGAGGCCAGCCCCAGCATTTT CASRGQGGQPQHF
TRBJ1-5 once TRBV19 TRBD1 TGTGCCAGTAGCGGGCCCAAACAGGGGAGCAATCAGCCCCAGCATTTT CASSGPKQGSNQPQHF
TRBJ1-6 - TRBV6-1 - TGTGCCAGCAGTGCTCGACAGGAGGGGAGCTCCTATAATTCACCCCTCCACTTT CASSARQEGSSYNSPLHF
TRBJ1-2 - TRBV11-2 - TGTGCCAGCAGGGGGGGCACGGGGGACTATGGCTACACCTTC CASRGGTGDYGYTF
TRBJ1-6 - TRBV30 TRBD1 TGTGCCTGGAGTGTAACTGGACAGGGAGGTTCACCCCTCCACTTT CAWSVTGQGGSPLHF
TRBJ2-6 once TRBV7-9 - TGTGCCAGCAGCTTTATCCAGGGAAGGGCCAACGTCCTGACTTTC CASSFIQGRANVLTF